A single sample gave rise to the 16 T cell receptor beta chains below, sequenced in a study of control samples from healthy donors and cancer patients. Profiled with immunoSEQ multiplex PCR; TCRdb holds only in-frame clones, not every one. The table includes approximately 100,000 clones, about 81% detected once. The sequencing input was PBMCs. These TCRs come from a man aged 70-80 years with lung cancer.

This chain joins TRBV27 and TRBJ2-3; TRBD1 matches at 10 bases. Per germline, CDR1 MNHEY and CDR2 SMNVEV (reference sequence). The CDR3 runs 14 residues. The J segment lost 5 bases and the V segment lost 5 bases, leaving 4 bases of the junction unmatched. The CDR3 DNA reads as TGTGCCAGCAGTCTGGGACAGGGGAAAGATACGCAGTATTTT. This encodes CASSLGQGKDTQYF.

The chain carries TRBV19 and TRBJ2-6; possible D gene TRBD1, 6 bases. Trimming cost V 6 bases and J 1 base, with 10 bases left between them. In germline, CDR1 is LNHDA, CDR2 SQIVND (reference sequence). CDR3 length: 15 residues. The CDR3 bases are TGTGCCAGTAGACAAGGGGGTTCTGGGGCCAACGTCCTGACTTTC. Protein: CASRQGGSGANVLTF.

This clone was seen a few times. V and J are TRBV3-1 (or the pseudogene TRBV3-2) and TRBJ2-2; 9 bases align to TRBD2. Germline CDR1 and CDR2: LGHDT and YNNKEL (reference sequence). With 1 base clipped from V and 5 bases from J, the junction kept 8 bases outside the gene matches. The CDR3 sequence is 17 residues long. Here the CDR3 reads CASSQARLAELTGELFF. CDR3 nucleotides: TGTGCCAGCAGCCAAGCCAGACTAGCGGAACTAACCGGGGAGCTGTTTTTT.

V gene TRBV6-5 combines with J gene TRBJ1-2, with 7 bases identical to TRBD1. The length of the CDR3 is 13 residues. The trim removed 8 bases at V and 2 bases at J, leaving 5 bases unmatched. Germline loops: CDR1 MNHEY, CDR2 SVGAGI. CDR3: CASGQALNYGYTF. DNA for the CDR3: TGTGCCAGCGGACAGGCCTTAAACTATGGCTACACCTTC.

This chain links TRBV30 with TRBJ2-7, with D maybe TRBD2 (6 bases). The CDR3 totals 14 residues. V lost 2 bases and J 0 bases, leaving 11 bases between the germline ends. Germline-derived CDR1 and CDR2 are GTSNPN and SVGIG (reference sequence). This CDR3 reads CAWSPGGPSYEQYF. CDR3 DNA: TGTGCCTGGAGTCCCGGGGGTCCCTCCTACGAGCAGTACTTC.

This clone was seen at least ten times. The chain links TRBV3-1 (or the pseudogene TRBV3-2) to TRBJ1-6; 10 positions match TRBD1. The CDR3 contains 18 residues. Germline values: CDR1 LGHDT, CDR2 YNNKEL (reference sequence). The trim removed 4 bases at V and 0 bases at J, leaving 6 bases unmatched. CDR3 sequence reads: CASSLTGGSGSYNSPLHF. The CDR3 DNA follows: TGTGCCAGCAGCCTGACAGGGGGCTCAGGCTCCTATAATTCACCCCTCCACTTT.

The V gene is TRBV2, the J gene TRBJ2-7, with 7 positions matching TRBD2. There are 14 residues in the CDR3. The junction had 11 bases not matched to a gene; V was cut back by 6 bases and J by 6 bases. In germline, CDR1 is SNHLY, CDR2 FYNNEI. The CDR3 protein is CASSQGLRVTEQYF. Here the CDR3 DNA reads TGTGCCAGCAGCCAGGGACTAAGGGTGACCGAGCAGTACTTC.

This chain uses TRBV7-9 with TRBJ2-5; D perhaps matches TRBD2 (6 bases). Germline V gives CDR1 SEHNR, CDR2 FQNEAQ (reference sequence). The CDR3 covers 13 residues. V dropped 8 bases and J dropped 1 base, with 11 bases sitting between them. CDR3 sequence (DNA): TGTGCCAGCGGAAGGCGGGGCCAAGAGACCCAGTACTTC. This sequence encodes CASGRRGQETQYF.

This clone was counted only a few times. CDR3 in DNA: TGTGCCAGCAGCGTAGACCCCAATCAGCCCCAGCATTTT. Encoded protein: CASSVDPNQPQHF. The chain uses TRBV9 and TRBJ1-5; D not certain. Per germline, CDR1 SGDLS and CDR2 YYNGEE. The germline V and J ends were trimmed by 0 bases and 3 bases, with 4 bases remaining between them. The CDR3 is made up of 13 amino acids.

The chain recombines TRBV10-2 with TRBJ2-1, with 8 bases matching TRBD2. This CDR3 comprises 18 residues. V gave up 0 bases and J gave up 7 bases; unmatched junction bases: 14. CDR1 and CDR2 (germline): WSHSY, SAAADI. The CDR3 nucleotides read TGCGCCAGCAGTGAGTCGAGGGTGGACAGCGGGGGCCGAAATGAGCAGTTCTTC. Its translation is CASSESRVDSGGRNEQFF.

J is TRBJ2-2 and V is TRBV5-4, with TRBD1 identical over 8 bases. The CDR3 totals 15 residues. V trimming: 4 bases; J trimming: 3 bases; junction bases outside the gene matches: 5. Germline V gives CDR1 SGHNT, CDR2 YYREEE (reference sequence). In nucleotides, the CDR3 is TGTGCCAGCAGCAGGACAGGGTCGGACACCGGGGAGCTGTTTTTT. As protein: CASSRTGSDTGELFF.

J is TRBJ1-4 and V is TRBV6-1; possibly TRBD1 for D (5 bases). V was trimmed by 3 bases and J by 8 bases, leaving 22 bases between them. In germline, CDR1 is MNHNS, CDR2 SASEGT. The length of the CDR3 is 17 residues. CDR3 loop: CASSEGLGRWFLEKLFF. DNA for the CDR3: TGTGCCAGCAGTGAGGGGCTTGGGAGGTGGTTTTTAGAAAAACTGTTTTTT.

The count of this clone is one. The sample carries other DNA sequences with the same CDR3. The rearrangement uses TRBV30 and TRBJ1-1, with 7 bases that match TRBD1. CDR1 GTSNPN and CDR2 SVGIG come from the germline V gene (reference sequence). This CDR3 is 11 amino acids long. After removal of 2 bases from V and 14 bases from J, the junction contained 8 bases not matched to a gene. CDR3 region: CAWSRDRWAFF. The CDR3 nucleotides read TGTGCCTGGAGTCGGGACAGATGGGCCTTCTTT.

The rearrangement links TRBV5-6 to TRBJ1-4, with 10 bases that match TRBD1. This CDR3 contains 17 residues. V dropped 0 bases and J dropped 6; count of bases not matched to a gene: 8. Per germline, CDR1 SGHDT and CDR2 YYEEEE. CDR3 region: CASSLAVPGTGDEKLFF. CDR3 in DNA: TGTGCCAGCAGCTTGGCCGTGCCCGGGACAGGGGATGAAAAACTGTTTTTT. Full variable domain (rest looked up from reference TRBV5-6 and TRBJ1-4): DAGVTQSPTHLIKTRGQQVTLRCSPKSGHDTVSWYQQALGQGPQFIFQYYEEEERQRGNFPDRFSGHQFPNYSSELNVNALLLGDSALYLCASSLAVPGTGDEKLFFGSGTQLSVL.

The CDR3 region is CASRPGTATNEKLFF. The CDR3 DNA reads as TGTGCCAGCAGACCGGGGACAGCAACTAATGAAAAACTGTTTTTT. The chain employs TRBV28 and TRBJ1-4, with TRBD1 identical over 7 bases. The CDR3 is 15 amino acids. Per the germline V gene, CDR1 is MDHEN and CDR2 is SYDVKM. With V trimmed by 6 bases and J by 0 bases, 4 bases remained unmatched.

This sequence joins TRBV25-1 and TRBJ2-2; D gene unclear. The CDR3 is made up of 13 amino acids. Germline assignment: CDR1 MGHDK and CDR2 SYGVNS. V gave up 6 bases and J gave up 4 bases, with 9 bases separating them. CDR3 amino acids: CASSGLGTGELFF. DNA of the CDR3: TGTGCCAGCAGCGGGCTAGGCACCGGGGAGCTGTTTTTT.